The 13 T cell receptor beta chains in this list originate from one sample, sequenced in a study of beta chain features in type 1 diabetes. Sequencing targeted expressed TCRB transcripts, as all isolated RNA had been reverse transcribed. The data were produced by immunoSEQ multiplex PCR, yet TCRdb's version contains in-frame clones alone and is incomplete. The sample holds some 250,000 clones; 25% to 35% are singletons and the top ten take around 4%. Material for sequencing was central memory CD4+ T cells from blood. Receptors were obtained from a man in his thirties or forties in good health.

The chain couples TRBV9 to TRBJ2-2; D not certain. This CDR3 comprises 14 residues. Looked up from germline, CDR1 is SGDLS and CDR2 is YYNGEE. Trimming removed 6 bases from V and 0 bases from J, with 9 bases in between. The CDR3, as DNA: TGTGCCAGCAATTCACTCCCGAACACCGGGGAGCTGTTTTTT. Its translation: CASNSLPNTGELFF.

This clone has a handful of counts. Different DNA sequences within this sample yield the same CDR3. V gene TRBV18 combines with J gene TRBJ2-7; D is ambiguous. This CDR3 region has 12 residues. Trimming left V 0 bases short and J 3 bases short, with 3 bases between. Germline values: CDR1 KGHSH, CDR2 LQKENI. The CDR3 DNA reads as TGTGCCAGCTCACCACCGAGCTACGAGCAGTACTTC. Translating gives CASSPPSYEQYF.

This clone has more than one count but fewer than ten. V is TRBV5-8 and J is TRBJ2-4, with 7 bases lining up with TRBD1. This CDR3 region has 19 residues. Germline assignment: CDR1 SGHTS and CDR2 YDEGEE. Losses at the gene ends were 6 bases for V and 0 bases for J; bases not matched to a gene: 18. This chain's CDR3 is CASTSWGQGDVLAKNIQYF. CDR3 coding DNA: TGTGCCAGCACCTCCTGGGGCCAGGGGGACGTGTTAGCCAAAAACATTCAGTACTTC.

As DNA, the CDR3 is TGTGCCAGCCGGACCGACAGGGGAGGGACAGATACGCAGTATTTT. Translating gives CASRTDRGGTDTQYF. The chain combines TRBV18 with TRBJ2-3; D possibly corresponds to TRBD1 (8 bases). V gave up 8 bases and J gave up 3 bases, with 18 bases separating them. CDR1 KGHSH and CDR2 LQKENI come from the germline V gene. This CDR3 is 15 amino acids long.

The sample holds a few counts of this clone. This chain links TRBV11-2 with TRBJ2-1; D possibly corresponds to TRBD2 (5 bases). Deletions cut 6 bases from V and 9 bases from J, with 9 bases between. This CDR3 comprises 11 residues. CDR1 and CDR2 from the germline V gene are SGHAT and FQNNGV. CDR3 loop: CASSTSSEQFF. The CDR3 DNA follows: TGTGCCAGCAGTACTAGTAGTGAGCAGTTCTTC.

The CDR3 reads CASTATSGSSYNEQFF. The CDR3 bases are TGTGCCAGTACCGCCACTAGCGGGAGCTCCTACAATGAGCAGTTCTTC. The chain recombines TRBV19 with TRBJ2-1, with 11 bases identical to TRBD2. Germline V gene sequence: CDR1 LNHDA, CDR2 SQIVND (reference sequence). The CDR3 spans 16 residues. The trim removed 7 bases at V and 0 bases at J, leaving 5 bases unmatched.

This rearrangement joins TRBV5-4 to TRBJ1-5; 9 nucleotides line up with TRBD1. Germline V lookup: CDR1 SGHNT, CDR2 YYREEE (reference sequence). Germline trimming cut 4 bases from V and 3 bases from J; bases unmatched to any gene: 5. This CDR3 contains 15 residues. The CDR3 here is CASSTGTGHNQPQHF. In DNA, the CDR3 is TGTGCCAGCAGCACCGGGACAGGGCACAATCAGCCCCAGCATTTT.

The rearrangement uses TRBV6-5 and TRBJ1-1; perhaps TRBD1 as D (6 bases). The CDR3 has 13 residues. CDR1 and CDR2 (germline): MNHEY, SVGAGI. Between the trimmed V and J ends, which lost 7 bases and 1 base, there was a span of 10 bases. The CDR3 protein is CASMRGENTEAFF. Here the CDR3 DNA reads TGTGCCAGCATGAGGGGGGAGAACACTGAAGCTTTCTTT.

Here the CDR3 DNA reads TGTGCCAGCTTAGGGGGGGTCTACACTAGGCCCTACGAGCAGTACTTC. This translates into CASLGGVYTRPYEQYF. The chain is built from TRBV28 and TRBJ2-7, with D perhaps TRBD2 (7 bases). Germline V gives CDR1 MDHEN, CDR2 SYDVKM. The V end lost 8 bases, the J end lost 2 bases, and 22 bases lay between the germline ends. The CDR3 is 16 residues long. Drawing the rest from reference TRBV28 and TRBJ2-7, the complete variable domain is DVKVTQSSRYLVKRTGEKVFLECVQDMDHENMFWYRQDPGLGLRLIYFSYDVKMKEKGDIPEGYSVSREKKERFSLILESASTNQTSMYLCASLGGVYTRPYEQYFGPGTRLTVT.

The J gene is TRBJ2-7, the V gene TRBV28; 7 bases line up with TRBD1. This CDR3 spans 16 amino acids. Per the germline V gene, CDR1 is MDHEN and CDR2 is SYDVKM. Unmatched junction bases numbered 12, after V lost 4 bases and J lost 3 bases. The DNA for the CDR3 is TGTGCCAGCAGTTCACCCGGCCGGGACAGTGTCTACGAGCAGTACTTC. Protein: CASSSPGRDSVYEQYF.

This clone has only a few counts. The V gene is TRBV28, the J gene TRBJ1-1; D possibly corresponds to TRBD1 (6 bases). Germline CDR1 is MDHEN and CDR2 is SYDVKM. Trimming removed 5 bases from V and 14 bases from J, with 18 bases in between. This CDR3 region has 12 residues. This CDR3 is CASSQPPIGQFF. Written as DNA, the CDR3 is TGTGCCAGCAGTCAACCTCCAATAGGACAGTTCTTT.

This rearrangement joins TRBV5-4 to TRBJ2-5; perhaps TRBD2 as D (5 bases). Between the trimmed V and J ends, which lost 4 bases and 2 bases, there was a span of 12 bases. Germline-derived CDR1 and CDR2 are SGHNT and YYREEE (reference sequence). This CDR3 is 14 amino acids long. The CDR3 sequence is CASSLGTSQETQYF. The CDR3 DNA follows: TGTGCCAGCAGCCTGGGAACTAGTCAAGAGACCCAGTACTTC.

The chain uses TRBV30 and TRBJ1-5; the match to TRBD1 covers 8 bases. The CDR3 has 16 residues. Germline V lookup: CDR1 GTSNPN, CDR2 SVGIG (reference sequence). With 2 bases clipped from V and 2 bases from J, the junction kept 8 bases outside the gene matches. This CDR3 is CAWSRNQGAGNQPQHF. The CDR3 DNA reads TGTGCCTGGAGTAGAAATCAGGGGGCAGGCAATCAGCCCCAGCATTTT.